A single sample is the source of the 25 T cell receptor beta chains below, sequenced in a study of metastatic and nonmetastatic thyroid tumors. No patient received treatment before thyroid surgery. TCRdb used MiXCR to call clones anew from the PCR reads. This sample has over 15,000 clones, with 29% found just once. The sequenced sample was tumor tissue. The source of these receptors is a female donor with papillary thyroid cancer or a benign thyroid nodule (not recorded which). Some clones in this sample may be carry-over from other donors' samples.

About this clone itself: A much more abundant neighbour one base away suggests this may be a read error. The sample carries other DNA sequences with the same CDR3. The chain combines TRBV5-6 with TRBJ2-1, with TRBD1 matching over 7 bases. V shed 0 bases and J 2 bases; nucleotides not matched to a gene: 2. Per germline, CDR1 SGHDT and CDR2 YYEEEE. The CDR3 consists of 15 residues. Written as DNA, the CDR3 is TGTGCCAGCAGCTTGGGGGACAGAGCCTACAATGAGCAGTTCTTC. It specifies CASSLGDRAYNEQFF.

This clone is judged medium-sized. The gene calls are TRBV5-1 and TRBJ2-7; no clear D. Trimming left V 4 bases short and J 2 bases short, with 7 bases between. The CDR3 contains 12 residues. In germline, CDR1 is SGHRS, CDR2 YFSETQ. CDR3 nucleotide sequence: TGCGCCAGCAGCCCTCCCACCTACGAGCAGTACTTC. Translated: CASSPPTYEQYF.

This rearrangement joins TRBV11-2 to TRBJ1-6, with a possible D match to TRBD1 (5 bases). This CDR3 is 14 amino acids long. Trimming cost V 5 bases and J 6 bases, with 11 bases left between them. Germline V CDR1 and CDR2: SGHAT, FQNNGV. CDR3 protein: CASSTSGLNSPLHF. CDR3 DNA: TGTGCCAGCAGCACGTCGGGACTTAATTCACCCCTCCACTTT.

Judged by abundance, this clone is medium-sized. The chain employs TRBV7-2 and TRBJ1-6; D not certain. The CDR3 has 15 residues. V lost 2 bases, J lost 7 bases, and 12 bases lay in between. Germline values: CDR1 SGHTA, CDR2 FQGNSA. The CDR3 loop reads CASSLKTSQNSPLHF. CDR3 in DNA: TGTGCCAGCAGCTTAAAGACAAGTCAGAATTCACCCCTCCACTTT.

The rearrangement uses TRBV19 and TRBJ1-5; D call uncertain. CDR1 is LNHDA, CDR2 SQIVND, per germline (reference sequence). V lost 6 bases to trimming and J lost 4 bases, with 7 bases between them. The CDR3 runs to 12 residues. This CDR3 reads CASRRENQPQHF. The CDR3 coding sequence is TGTGCCAGTAGAAGGGAGAATCAGCCCCAGCATTTT.

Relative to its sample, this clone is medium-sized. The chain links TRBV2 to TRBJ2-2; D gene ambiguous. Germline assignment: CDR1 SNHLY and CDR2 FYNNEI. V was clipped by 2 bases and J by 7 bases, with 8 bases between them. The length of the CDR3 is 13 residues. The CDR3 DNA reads TGTGCCAGCAGTGAACCCAACGGCGGGGAGCTGTTTTTT. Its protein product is CASSEPNGGELFF.

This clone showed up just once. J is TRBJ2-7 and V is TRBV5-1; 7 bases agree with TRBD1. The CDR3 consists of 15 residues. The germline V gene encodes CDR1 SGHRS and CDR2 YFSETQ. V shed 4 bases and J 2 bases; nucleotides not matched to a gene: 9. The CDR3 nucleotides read TGCGCCAGCAGCACAGGGGACAGCGAAACCTACGAGCAGTACTTC. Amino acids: CASSTGDSETYEQYF.

CDR3 nucleotides: TGCAGTGCTAGAGATCCTGCGGGGGCTACGCAGTATTTT. As protein: CSARDPAGATQYF. The chain is built from TRBV20-1 and TRBJ2-3; a possible D gene is TRBD2 (7 bases). CDR1 is DFQATT and CDR2 is SNEGSKA in the germline V gene (reference sequence). The CDR3 sequence is 13 residues long. Between the trimmed V and J ends, which lost 0 bases and 8 bases, there was a span of 12 bases.

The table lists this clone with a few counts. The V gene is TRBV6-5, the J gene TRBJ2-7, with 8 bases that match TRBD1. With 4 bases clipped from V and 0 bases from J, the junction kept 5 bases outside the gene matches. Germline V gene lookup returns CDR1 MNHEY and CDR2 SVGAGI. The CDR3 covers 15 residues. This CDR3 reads CASSSEGTGSYEQYF. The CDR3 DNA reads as TGTGCCAGCAGTTCCGAGGGGACAGGCTCCTACGAGCAGTACTTC.

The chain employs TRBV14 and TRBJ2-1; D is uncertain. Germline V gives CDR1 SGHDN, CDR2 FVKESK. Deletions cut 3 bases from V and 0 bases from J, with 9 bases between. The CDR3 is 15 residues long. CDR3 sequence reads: CASSQKYNSYNEQFF. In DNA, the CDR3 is TGTGCCAGCAGCCAGAAGTACAACTCCTACAATGAGCAGTTCTTC.

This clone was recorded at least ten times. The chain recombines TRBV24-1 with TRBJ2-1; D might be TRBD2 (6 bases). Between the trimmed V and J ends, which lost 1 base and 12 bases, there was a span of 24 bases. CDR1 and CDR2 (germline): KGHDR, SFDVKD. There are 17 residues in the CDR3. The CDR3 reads CATSDLTGGTRSKGQFF. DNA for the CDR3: TGTGCCACCAGTGATTTAACTGGCGGGACCCGGTCTAAGGGGCAGTTCTTC.

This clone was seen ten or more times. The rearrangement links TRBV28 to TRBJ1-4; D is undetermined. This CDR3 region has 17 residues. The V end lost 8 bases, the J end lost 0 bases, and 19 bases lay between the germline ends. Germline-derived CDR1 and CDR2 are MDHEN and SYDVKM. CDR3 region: CASVRWAENPTNEKLFF. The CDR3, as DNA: TGTGCCAGCGTTCGTTGGGCAGAGAACCCAACTAATGAAAAACTGTTTTTT.

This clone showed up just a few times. The CDR3 is CASSDGTERTDTQYF. In DNA, the CDR3 is TGTGCCAGCAGTGATGGGACAGAAAGGACAGATACGCAGTATTTT. The chain has TRBV25-1 and TRBJ2-3; 7 positions agree with TRBD1. CDR3 length: 15 amino acids. Germline loops: CDR1 MGHDK, CDR2 SYGVNS. V dropped 3 bases and J dropped 3; count of bases not matched to a gene: 6.

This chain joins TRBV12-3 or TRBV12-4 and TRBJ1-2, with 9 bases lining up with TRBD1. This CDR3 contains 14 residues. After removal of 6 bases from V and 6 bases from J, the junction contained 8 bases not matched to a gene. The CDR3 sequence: CASSNGQGSNGYTF. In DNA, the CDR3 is TGTGCCAGCAGCAACGGACAGGGGTCGAATGGCTACACCTTC.

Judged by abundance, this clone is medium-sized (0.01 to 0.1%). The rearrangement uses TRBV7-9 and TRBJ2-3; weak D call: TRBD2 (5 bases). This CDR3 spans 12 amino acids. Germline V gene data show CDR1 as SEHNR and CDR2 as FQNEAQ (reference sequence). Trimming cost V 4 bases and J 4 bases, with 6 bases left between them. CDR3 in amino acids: CASSSGSDTQYF. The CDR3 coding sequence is TGTGCCAGCAGCTCGGGGTCAGATACGCAGTATTTT.

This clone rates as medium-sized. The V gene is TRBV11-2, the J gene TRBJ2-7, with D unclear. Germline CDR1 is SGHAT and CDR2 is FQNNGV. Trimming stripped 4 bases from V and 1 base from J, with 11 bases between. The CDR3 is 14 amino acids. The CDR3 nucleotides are TGTGCCAGCAGCTCGCGGCGCGGTTCCTACGAGCAGTACTTC. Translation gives CASSSRRGSYEQYF.

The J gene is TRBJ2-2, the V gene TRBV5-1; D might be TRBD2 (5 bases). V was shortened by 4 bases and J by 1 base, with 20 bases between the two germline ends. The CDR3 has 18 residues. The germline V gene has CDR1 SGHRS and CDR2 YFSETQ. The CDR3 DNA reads TGCGCCAGCAGCACGGGCCGGGGTTACACCGTGAACACCGGGGAGCTGTTTTTT. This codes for CASSTGRGYTVNTGELFF.

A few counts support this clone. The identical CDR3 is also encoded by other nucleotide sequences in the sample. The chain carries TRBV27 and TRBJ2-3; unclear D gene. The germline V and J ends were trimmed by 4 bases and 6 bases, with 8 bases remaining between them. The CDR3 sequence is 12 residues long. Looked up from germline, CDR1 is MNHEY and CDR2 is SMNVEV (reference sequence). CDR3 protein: CASSSYGDTQYF. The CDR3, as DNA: TGTGCCAGCAGTTCGTACGGGGATACGCAGTATTTT.

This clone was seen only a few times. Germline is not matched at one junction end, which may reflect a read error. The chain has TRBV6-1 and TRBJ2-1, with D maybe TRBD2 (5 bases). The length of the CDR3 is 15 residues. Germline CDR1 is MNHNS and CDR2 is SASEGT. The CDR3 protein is CASRERGSSYSEQFF. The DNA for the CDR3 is TGTGCCAGCAGAGAACGGGGAAGCTCCTACAGTGAGCAGTTCTTC.

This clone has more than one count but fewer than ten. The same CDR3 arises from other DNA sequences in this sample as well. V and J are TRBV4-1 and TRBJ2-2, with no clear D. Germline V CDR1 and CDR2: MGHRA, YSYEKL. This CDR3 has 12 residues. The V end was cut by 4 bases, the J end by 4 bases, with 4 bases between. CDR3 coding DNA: TGCGCCAGCAGCCCCCTCACCGGGGAGCTGTTTTTT. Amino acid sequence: CASSPLTGELFF.

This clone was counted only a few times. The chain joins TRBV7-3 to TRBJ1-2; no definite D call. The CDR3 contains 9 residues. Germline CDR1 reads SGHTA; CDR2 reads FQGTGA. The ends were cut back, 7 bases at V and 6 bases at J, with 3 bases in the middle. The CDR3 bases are TGTGCCAGCACACATGGCTACACCTTC. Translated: CASTHGYTF.

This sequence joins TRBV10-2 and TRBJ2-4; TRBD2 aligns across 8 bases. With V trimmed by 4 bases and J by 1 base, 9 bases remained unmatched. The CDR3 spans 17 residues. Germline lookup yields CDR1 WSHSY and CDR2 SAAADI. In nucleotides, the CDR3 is TGCGCCAGCAGTGCCCTCGACTCGGGGGGGGCCAAAAACATTCAGTACTTC. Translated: CASSALDSGGAKNIQYF.

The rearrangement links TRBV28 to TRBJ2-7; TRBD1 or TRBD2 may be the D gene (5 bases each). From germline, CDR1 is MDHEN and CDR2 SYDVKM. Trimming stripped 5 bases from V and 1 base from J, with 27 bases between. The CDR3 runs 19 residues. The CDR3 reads CASSPGYPGYSGRSYEQYF. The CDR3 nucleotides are TGTGCCAGCAGTCCGGGCTACCCAGGGTATTCGGGAAGGTCCTACGAGCAGTACTTC.

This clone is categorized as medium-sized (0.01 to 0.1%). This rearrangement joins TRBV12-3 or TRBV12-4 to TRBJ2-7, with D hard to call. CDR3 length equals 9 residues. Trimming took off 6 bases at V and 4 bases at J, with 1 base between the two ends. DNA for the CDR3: TGTGCCAGCAGATACGAGCAGTACTTC. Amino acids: CASRYEQYF.

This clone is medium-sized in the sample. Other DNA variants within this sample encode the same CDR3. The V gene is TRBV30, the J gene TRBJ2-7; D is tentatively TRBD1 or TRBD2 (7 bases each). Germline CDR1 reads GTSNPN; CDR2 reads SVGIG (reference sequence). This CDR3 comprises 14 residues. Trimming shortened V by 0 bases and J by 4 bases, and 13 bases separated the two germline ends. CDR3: CAWSVAGTAYEQYF. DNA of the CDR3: TGTGCCTGGAGTGTAGCGGGGACAGCTTACGAGCAGTACTTC.